A single sample gave rise to the 25 T cell receptor beta chains below, sequenced in a study of early T cells in non-severe SARS-CoV-2 infection. TCRdb re-called the 5' RACE reads through MiXCR, storing one row per CDR3 protein. This sample has about 22,000 distinct CDR3 sequences, with approximately 5% found just once. Sequencing used whole blood. The receptors stem from an adult who was a healthcare worker with PCR-confirmed SARS-CoV-2 infection or an uninfected control (not recorded which).

This clonotype was observed many times. The gene calls are TRBV27 and TRBJ1-5; TRBD1 agrees at 9 bases. Trimming cost V 0 bases and J 2 bases; bases outside gene matches: 2. This CDR3 contains 16 residues. Germline CDR1 and CDR2: MNHEY and SMNVEV (reference sequence). CDR3 bases: TGTGCCAGCAGTTTATCGAGGACAGGGGGCAATCAGCCCCAGCATTTT. Translating it yields CASSLSRTGGNQPQHF.

This clonotype was counted many times. The V and J genes are TRBV20-1 and TRBJ1-5; D unclear. Trimming removed 1 base from V and 0 bases from J, with 10 bases in between. The CDR3 contains 15 residues. Germline assignment: CDR1 DFQATT and CDR2 SNEGSKA (reference sequence). CDR3 nucleotides: TGCAGTGCTAGAGGAGTCTTAGATAGCAATCAGCCCCAGCATTTT. Translation: CSARGVLDSNQPQHF.

This clonotype was picked up many times. The V call is TRBV11-2, the J call TRBJ2-7, with D possibly matching TRBD1 (6 bases). This CDR3 spans 15 amino acids. CDR1 and CDR2 from the germline V gene are SGHAT and FQNNGV. V dropped 1 base and J dropped 2 bases, with 12 bases sitting between them. The CDR3 sequence: CASSLVSKGAYEQYF. The DNA for the CDR3 is TGTGCCAGCAGCTTAGTCTCAAAGGGGGCCTACGAGCAGTACTTC.

This clonotype is classed as medium-sized. The CDR3 region has the DNA TGCAGCGTTGGCCCGGACAGGGGGTCACAGCCCCAGCATTTT. It yields the protein CSVGPDRGSQPQHF. The chain carries TRBV29-1 and TRBJ1-5; TRBD1 matches at 10 bases. Germline V CDR1 and CDR2: SQVTM, ANQGSEA. The J segment lost 7 bases and the V segment lost 4 bases, leaving 7 bases of the junction unmatched. The CDR3 contains 14 residues.

This clonotype was seen at least ten times. This chain joins TRBV29-1 and TRBJ2-1; TRBD1 might be the D (6 bases). Germline-derived CDR1 and CDR2 are SQVTM and ANQGSEA. This CDR3 comprises 19 residues. The V and J ends lost 5 bases and 8 bases respectively, with 34 bases between them. The DNA of the CDR3 is TGCAGCGTTCCTGTTACTCTTCCGGGACAAGTTTTTTTCGAGGATGAGCAGTTCTTC. As protein: CSVPVTLPGQVFFEDEQFF.

At least ten counts were recorded for this clonotype. The gene calls are TRBV2 and TRBJ2-1; D may be TRBD1 (5 bases). V was pared by 3 bases and J by 0 bases, with 18 bases between. CDR3 length: 18 amino acids. Germline values: CDR1 SNHLY, CDR2 FYNNEI. The CDR3 bases are TGTGCCAGCAGTGATCAGGGCCCCTCTTCATACTCCTACAATGAGCAGTTCTTC. Its translation: CASSDQGPSSYSYNEQFF.

In its sample, this clonotype was seen many times. The chain has TRBV10-3 and TRBJ2-3, with unresolved D. Trimming removed 7 bases at V and 2 bases at J, with 13 bases between. CDR1 and CDR2 (germline): ENHRY, SYGVKD. CDR3 size: 14 residues. This CDR3 is CAIKPDGNTDTQYF. The CDR3, as DNA: TGTGCCATCAAGCCCGACGGTAACACAGATACGCAGTATTTT.

Many counts were recorded for this clonotype. The rearrangement joins TRBV6-5 to TRBJ1-1; D gene uncertain. The CDR3 spans 11 residues. Germline V gene data show CDR1 as MNHEY and CDR2 as SVGAGI. Trimming cost V 8 bases and J 4 bases, with 8 bases left between them. The CDR3 spells CASQGITEAFF. The CDR3, as DNA: TGTGCCAGCCAAGGGATCACTGAAGCTTTCTTT.

There are many counts of this clonotype. The CDR3 protein is CASAGTSGGKGTDTQYF. CDR3 nucleotides: TGCGCCAGCGCCGGGACTAGCGGGGGGAAGGGGACAGATACGCAGTATTTT. The rearrangement links TRBV10-1 to TRBJ2-3; 15 bases fit TRBD2. V was pared by 8 bases and J by 3 bases, with 9 bases of the junction left unmatched. The CDR3 contains 17 residues. Per germline, CDR1 WNHNN and CDR2 SYGVQD (reference sequence).

By sample share, this clonotype is medium-sized. This chain links TRBV28 with TRBJ2-6; D remains ambiguous. The V end was cut by 6 bases, the J end by 0 bases, with 15 bases between. Looked up from germline, CDR1 is MDHEN and CDR2 is SYDVKM. CDR3 length: 17 residues. CDR3 in DNA: TGTGCCAGCAGCCGCCTAGTCCTTCCCTCTGGGGCCAACGTCCTGACTTTC. Residues: CASSRLVLPSGANVLTF.

This clonotype was found many times. V is TRBV4-3 and J is TRBJ1-5; no clear D gene. The CDR3 has 14 amino acids. Trimming left V 0 bases short and J 5 bases short, with 8 bases between. Germline CDR1 LGHNA, CDR2 YSLEER. CDR3 sequence reads: CASSQERRYQPQHF. CDR3 DNA sequence: TGCGCCAGCAGCCAAGAACGGAGGTATCAGCCCCAGCATTTT.

This clonotype was seen at least ten times. The chain links TRBV11-2 to TRBJ2-5, with 12 positions matching TRBD2. Germline lookup yields CDR1 SGHAT and CDR2 FQNNGV. V lost 5 bases and J lost 4; bases outside the gene matches: 2. This CDR3 has 14 amino acids. The CDR3 DNA reads as TGTGCCAGCAGCCAACTAGCGGGGGGAGAGACCCAGTACTTC. It codes for CASSQLAGGETQYF.

This clonotype came up many times. The rearrangement joins TRBV14 to TRBJ1-1; TRBD1 might be the D (5 bases). The V gene lost 4 bases and the J gene lost 10 bases, with 22 bases spanning the gap. The CDR3 is 15 residues long. The germline V gene has CDR1 SGHDN and CDR2 FVKESK. The CDR3 coding sequence is TGTGCCAGCAGCCCTCTCCGTCCGGGACTCAGGGCAGCTTTCTTT. Protein sequence: CASSPLRPGLRAAFF.

The rearrangement uses TRBV11-3 and TRBJ2-1; unclear D gene. Deletions cut 5 bases from V and 6 bases from J, with 11 bases between. CDR3 length: 13 residues. From germline, CDR1 is SGHNT and CDR2 YENEEA. The CDR3 DNA reads TGTGCCAGCAGCCAGACGCATGGCAATGAGCAGTTCTTC. Its protein product is CASSQTHGNEQFF.

This clonotype is medium-sized by share. The gene calls are TRBV6-1 and TRBJ2-1; 8 bases match TRBD2. The CDR3 has 15 amino acids. Trimming took 6 bases from V and 6 from J; bases not matched to a gene: 10. Germline V gene data show CDR1 as MNHNS and CDR2 as SASEGT. Here the CDR3 DNA reads TGTGCCAGCAGCGAACGGCTAGCGGGTCTCAATGAGCAGTTCTTC. Amino acid sequence: CASSERLAGLNEQFF.

This clonotype has ten or more counts. This chain connects TRBV20-1 to TRBJ1-1, with D unresolved. The V gene's germline CDR1 is DFQATT and CDR2 SNEGSKA (reference sequence). Trimming removed 2 bases at V and 1 base at J, with 5 bases between. This CDR3 is 12 amino acids long. Here the CDR3 reads CSARRENTEAFF. CDR3 in DNA: TGCAGTGCTAGACGGGAGAACACTGAAGCTTTCTTT.

This clonotype was counted many times. The V call is TRBV30, the J call TRBJ2-3; D may correspond to TRBD1 or TRBD2 (5 bases each). The germline gives CDR1 GTSNPN, CDR2 SVGIG (reference sequence). The CDR3 is 14 amino acids. The V end was cut by 8 bases, the J end by 3 bases, with 18 bases between. This CDR3 is CAASPGPITDTQYF. The CDR3 coding sequence is TGTGCCGCCTCTCCGGGACCAATAACAGATACGCAGTATTTT.

This clonotype turned up a few times. This chain links TRBV5-6 with TRBJ1-2; D gene unclear. V was pared by 4 bases and J by 7 bases, with 17 bases between. The CDR3 is 14 amino acids. Looked up from germline, CDR1 is SGHDT and CDR2 is YYEEEE. This CDR3 is CASSHPVTGVGYTF. As DNA, the CDR3 is TGTGCCAGCAGCCATCCCGTTACCGGAGTTGGCTACACCTTC.

There are many counts of this clonotype. The chain employs TRBV4-3 and TRBJ1-6, with D possibly being TRBD1 (6 bases). V lost 3 bases, J lost 7 bases, and 10 bases lay in between. Germline CDR1 reads LGHNA; CDR2 reads YSLEER. This CDR3 is 14 amino acids long. The DNA of the CDR3 is TGCGCCAGCAGCCAGGACAGTTCCAATTCACCCCTCCACTTT. Translating gives CASSQDSSNSPLHF.

This clonotype was picked up many times. The gene calls are TRBV12-3 or TRBV12-4 and TRBJ1-1; D remains unclear. CDR3 length: 14 residues. The V and J ends lost 2 bases and 7 bases respectively, with 14 bases between them. In nucleotides, the CDR3 is TGTGCCAGCAGTTTAAATGGTACCCAGTTTGAAGCTTTCTTT. It is translated as CASSLNGTQFEAFF.

There are many counts of this clonotype. This chain uses TRBV5-1 with TRBJ1-1; D gene ambiguous. The CDR3 has 15 residues. With 0 bases removed from V and 0 bases from J, the gap between germline ends came to 9 bases. In germline, CDR1 is SGHRS, CDR2 YFSETQ. The CDR3 sequence is CASSLGGSLNTEAFF. The CDR3 DNA reads TGCGCCAGCAGCTTGGGGGGAAGCCTGAACACTGAAGCTTTCTTT.

This clonotype was observed many times. The rearrangement uses TRBV5-1 and TRBJ2-7, with D unresolved. This CDR3 is 16 amino acids long. Trimming took 0 bases from V and 6 from J, leaving 19 bases between them. Per germline, CDR1 SGHRS and CDR2 YFSETQ. The CDR3 DNA is TGCGCCAGCAGCTTGGTCCTGGGCACCGGTATGGGCGAGCAGTACTTC. This sequence encodes CASSLVLGTGMGEQYF.

Only a few counts were recorded for this clonotype. The rearrangement joins TRBV28 to TRBJ2-7; 7 positions match TRBD1. The CDR3 is 15 residues long. The J segment lost 3 bases and the V segment lost 1 base, leaving 6 bases of the junction unmatched. Germline lookup yields CDR1 MDHEN and CDR2 SYDVKM. The CDR3 loop reads CASSLFPTGVYEQYF. DNA for the CDR3: TGTGCCAGCAGTTTATTCCCCACAGGGGTCTACGAGCAGTACTTC.

This clonotype was seen at least ten times. This sequence joins TRBV10-1 and TRBJ1-3; D remains ambiguous. Germline V gene data show CDR1 as WNHNN and CDR2 as SYGVQD (reference sequence). This CDR3 region has 15 residues. V was shortened by 3 bases and J by 2 bases, with 11 bases between the two germline ends. CDR3 sequence reads: CASSEHIEPGNTIYF. DNA for the CDR3: TGCGCCAGCAGTGAACACATCGAACCTGGAAACACCATATATTTT.

The CDR3: CASSLFTSVAGELFF. CDR3 bases: TGTGCCAGCAGCTTATTCACCAGCGTCGCCGGGGAGCTGTTTTTT. The rearrangement links TRBV7-2 to TRBJ2-2; D unclear. The CDR3 is 15 amino acids. The ends were cut back, 2 bases at V and 6 bases at J, with 13 bases in the middle. Per germline, CDR1 SGHTA and CDR2 FQGNSA.